The clone carrying this T cell receptor beta chain was seen a few times. Its specificity is unknown. The CDR3 totals 13 residues. Germline V gene sequence: CDR1 KGHDR, CDR2 SFDVKD. Trimming cost V 7 bases and J 3 bases, with 11 bases left between them. Then a second PCR, running roughly 7 to 11 cycles, was carried out with a sample-barcoded 5' primer and a J-beta primer mix. TCRdb redid the calling of the 5' RACE reads with MiXCR, one entry per CDR3 protein. The repertoire consists of roughly 2 million distinct CDR3 sequences, with about 50% occurring once and the leading ten covering 2% to 2.5%. These data belong to a study of blood T cells in healthy people across ages. Study-level results: The recorded TCR beta diversity per million T cells decreased in a roughly linear manner with age.

The V call is TRBV24-1, the J call TRBJ2-5, with a possible D match to TRBD1 (6 bases). Sequencing was done on a sample of blood. This clonotype originated in a woman in her 40s in good health. DNA of the CDR3: TGTGCCACCAGACAGGGCGCGGAAGAGACCCAGTACTTC. Amino acid sequence: CATRQGAEETQYF.